These 27 T cell receptor beta chains came from one sample sequenced in a study of cytomegalovirus exposure and HLA in healthy donors. The PCR contained 60 Vbeta and 13 Jbeta primers. Sequenced by immunoSEQ multiplex PCR; TCRdb stores in-frame clones only, minus some. The top ten hold 2% to 2.5% of the sample, which has roughly 56,000 clones, 81% seen once. Sequencing was done on a sample of PBMCs. All receptors derive from a boy under 18 in good health and CMV-seropositive.

The chain uses TRBV9 and TRBJ1-5; D is uncertain. The germline V gene has CDR1 SGDLS and CDR2 YYNGEE. There are 15 residues in the CDR3. Deletions cut 4 bases from V and 0 bases from J, with 11 bases between. CDR3 DNA sequence: TGTGCCAGCAGCCCAGCGGACGGTAGCAATCAGCCCCAGCATTTT. Translated, it gives CASSPADGSNQPQHF.

The gene calls are TRBV25-1 and TRBJ2-2; weak D call: TRBD1 (5 bases). In germline, CDR1 is MGHDK, CDR2 SYGVNS. This CDR3 spans 15 amino acids. V was shortened by 6 bases and J by 3 bases, with 14 bases between the two germline ends. CDR3 loop: CASSGTGSDTGELFF. For the CDR3, the DNA is TGTGCCAGCAGCGGAACAGGCAGTGACACCGGGGAGCTGTTTTTT.

The chain links TRBV27 to TRBJ1-2, with D maybe TRBD1 (6 bases). Germline V lookup: CDR1 MNHEY, CDR2 SMNVEV (reference sequence). Trimming removed 5 bases at V and 5 bases at J, with 18 bases between. The CDR3 runs to 15 residues. CDR3 in DNA: TGTGCCAGCAGTCGCACTTTCGGGGGGCTGTATGGCTACACCTTC. Residues: CASSRTFGGLYGYTF.

The chain is built from TRBV4-1 and TRBJ2-5, with a possible D match to TRBD2 (5 bases). The V end was cut by 4 bases, the J end by 5 bases, with 11 bases between. The CDR3 has 13 amino acids. Germline lookup yields CDR1 MGHRA and CDR2 YSYEKL. The CDR3 spells CASSLVPGETQYF. The CDR3 region has the DNA TGCGCCAGCAGCCTTGTGCCGGGGGAGACCCAGTACTTC.

A few counts support this clone. The chain uses TRBV5-5 and TRBJ2-1, with D maybe TRBD2 (5 bases). The CDR3 loop spans 13 amino acids. CDR1 SGHKS and CDR2 YYEKEE come from the germline V gene (reference sequence). The V end was cut by 4 bases, the J end by 10 bases, with 15 bases between. The CDR3, as DNA: TGTGCCAGCAGCGTTGACGGGGTACCAGAGCAGTTCTTC. Translation: CASSVDGVPEQFF.

The genes are TRBV6-4 and TRBJ2-1; 9 bases fit TRBD2. CDR3 length: 16 amino acids. The V gene's germline CDR1 is MRHNA and CDR2 SNTAGT. The ends lost 2 bases at V and 5 bases at J; junction bases unmatched: 7. CDR3 sequence: CASSDDVSSGDNEQFF. The CDR3 nucleotides are TGTGCCAGCAGTGACGACGTGTCTAGCGGGGACAATGAGCAGTTCTTC.

This rearrangement joins TRBV29-1 to TRBJ2-5; a possible D gene is TRBD1 (6 bases). Germline values: CDR1 SQVTM, CDR2 ANQGSEA. The V end lost 5 bases, the J end lost 3 bases, and 13 bases lay between the germline ends. The CDR3 totals 13 residues. The DNA of the CDR3 is TGCAGCGTTCAACAGGGTTTCGAAGAGACCCAGTACTTC. Residues: CSVQQGFEETQYF. The full variable domain, rest sourced from reference TRBV29-1 and TRBJ2-5, is SAVISQKPSRDICQRGTSLTIQCQVDSQVTMMFWYRQQPGQSLTLIATANQGSEATYESGFVIDKFPISRPNLTFSTLTVSNMSPEDSSIYLCSVQQGFEETQYFGPGTRLLVL.

Remarks on this clone: The junction differs from germline at one of its ends, possibly a read error. The identical CDR3 is also encoded by other nucleotide sequences in the sample. The chain recombines TRBV6-1 with TRBJ1-2; no firm D call. Germline V gene sequence: CDR1 MNHNS, CDR2 SASEGT. The CDR3 sequence is 14 residues long. The CDR3 region is CASSEEVALPGYTF. The CDR3 coding sequence is TGTGCCAGCAGCGAAGAAGTTGCACTCCCCGGCTACACCTTC.

The chain recombines TRBV6-5 with TRBJ1-5; no reliable D call. The germline gives CDR1 MNHEY, CDR2 SVGAGI. This CDR3 has 13 residues. Trimming shortened V by 8 bases and J by 7 bases, and 15 bases separated the two germline ends. The CDR3 bases are TGTGCCAGCGGGGAGGGTGGGAGCCAGCCCCAGCATTTT. Amino acid sequence: CASGEGGSQPQHF.

The CDR3 region has the DNA TGTGCCAGCAGTTACAACGGGGGGGCCAACTATGGCTACACCTTC. This translates into CASSYNGGANYGYTF. The chain combines TRBV6-5 with TRBJ1-2, with D tentatively TRBD1 (6 bases). This CDR3 has 15 residues. Germline loops: CDR1 MNHEY, CDR2 SVGAGI. V gave up 2 bases and J gave up 2 bases, with 12 bases separating them.

CDR3: CASSAGTSGVETQYF. DNA for the CDR3: TGTGCCAGCAGTGCCGGGACTAGCGGGGTCGAGACCCAGTACTTC. The chain uses TRBV2 and TRBJ2-5, with 13 bases matching TRBD2. With 4 bases clipped from V and 5 bases from J, the junction kept 4 bases outside the gene matches. This CDR3 spans 15 amino acids. Germline-derived CDR1 and CDR2 are SNHLY and FYNNEI.

The chain combines TRBV10-3 with TRBJ1-4; D might be TRBD1 (5 bases). This CDR3 is built from 13 residues. The V end lost 8 bases, the J end lost 4 bases, and 11 bases lay between the germline ends. Germline-derived CDR1 and CDR2 are ENHRY and SYGVKD. The CDR3 nucleotides read TGTGCCATCGGGAGGCAGGGTAATGAAAAACTGTTTTTT. It is translated as CAIGRQGNEKLFF.

This CDR3 reads CASSLASTGGTDTQYF. In nucleotides, the CDR3 is TGTGCCAGCAGCTTAGCGTCGACTGGTGGCACAGATACGCAGTATTTT. The chain is built from TRBV7-9 and TRBJ2-3, with no clear D. Germline assignment: CDR1 SEHNR and CDR2 FQNEAQ (reference sequence). CDR3 length: 16 amino acids. V was trimmed by 0 bases and J by 1 base, leaving 11 bases between them.

The CDR3 protein is CASSFLAGGPNEQFF. CDR3 in DNA: TGTGCCAGCAGCTTCCTAGCGGGGGGGCCCAATGAGCAGTTCTTC. J is TRBJ2-1 and V is TRBV7-8, with 12 nucleotides matching TRBD2. Germline V gene data show CDR1 as SGHVS and CDR2 as FQNEAQ. There are 15 residues in the CDR3. Trimming at V came to 3 bases and at J to 6 bases, leaving 3 bases not matched to a gene.

This clone has just a few counts. The chain links TRBV4-1 to TRBJ1-5; no clear D. CDR1 is MGHRA, CDR2 YSYEKL, per germline. The CDR3 has 13 amino acids. The V end lost 5 bases, the J end lost 0 bases, and 5 bases lay between the germline ends. CDR3 DNA sequence: TGCGCCAGCAGCAGAGTTAGCAATCAGCCCCAGCATTTT. The encoded protein is CASSRVSNQPQHF.

The rearrangement joins TRBV7-6 to TRBJ2-2; the match to TRBD1 covers 9 bases. V dropped 5 bases and J dropped 4; count of bases not matched to a gene: 5. Germline CDR1 SGHVS, CDR2 FNYEAQ. The CDR3 loop spans 15 amino acids. The CDR3 nucleotides are TGTGCCAGCAGCCCAGACAGGGGGTTCACCGGGGAGCTGTTTTTT. Translated: CASSPDRGFTGELFF.

This rearrangement joins TRBV7-8 to TRBJ2-5, with D uncertain. The DNA end favors TRBJ2-7, so the J call may be wrong. The CDR3 consists of 13 residues. Germline V gene sequence: CDR1 SGHVS, CDR2 FQNEAQ. The CDR3 here is CASRHIAEREQYF. The CDR3 nucleotides read TGTGCCAGCAGACATATCGCGGAACGCGAGCAGTACTTC.

The chain couples TRBV7-9 to TRBJ1-2; tentative D call: TRBD1 (6 bases). The ends were cut back, 4 bases at V and 4 bases at J, with 13 bases in the middle. The V gene's germline CDR1 is SEHNR and CDR2 FQNEAQ (reference sequence). The CDR3 sequence is 14 residues long. CDR3 loop: CASSSLPDSYGYTF. Here the CDR3 DNA reads TGTGCCAGCAGCTCGCTCCCGGACAGCTATGGCTACACCTTC.

The chain combines TRBV6-5 with TRBJ2-5; no firm D call. Trimming cost V 1 base and J 4 bases, with 13 bases left between them. This CDR3 has 15 amino acids. The germline V gene encodes CDR1 MNHEY and CDR2 SVGAGI. CDR3 sequence (DNA): TGTGCCAGCAGTTACTTCAGTCTCCCGGGAGAGACCCAGTACTTC. Translated: CASSYFSLPGETQYF.

J is TRBJ2-3 and V is TRBV5-1; a weak D match, TRBD1 (5 bases). The CDR3 has 14 amino acids. Trimming cost V 2 bases and J 6 bases, with 13 bases left between them. CDR1 SGHRS and CDR2 YFSETQ come from the germline V gene. As DNA, the CDR3 is TGCGCCAGCAGCTTATCCCAGGGCTTGGATACGCAGTATTTT. This sequence encodes CASSLSQGLDTQYF.

This clone was counted a few times. The CDR3 region has the DNA TGTGCCAGCAGCTCACGAGGGGGGGCTGAAGCTTTCTTT. Translated, it gives CASSSRGGAEAFF. V gene TRBV11-3 combines with J gene TRBJ1-1; weak D call: TRBD1 (6 bases). V was shortened by 4 bases and J by 6 bases, with 12 bases between the two germline ends. The CDR3 has 13 amino acids. Germline CDR1 and CDR2: SGHNT and YENEEA.

This chain uses TRBV2 with TRBJ2-1; tentative D call: TRBD2 (7 bases). Looked up from germline, CDR1 is SNHLY and CDR2 is FYNNEI. The CDR3 has 13 residues. V lost 3 bases and J 9 bases, leaving 12 bases between the germline ends. The CDR3 here is CASSDGGAGEQFF. CDR3 nucleotide sequence: TGTGCCAGCAGTGATGGGGGGGCCGGTGAGCAGTTCTTC.

The V gene is TRBV19, the J gene TRBJ2-2; 11 nucleotides agree with TRBD1. The length of the CDR3 is 15 residues. Germline V CDR1 and CDR2: LNHDA, SQIVND (reference sequence). Trimming removed 7 bases from V and 5 bases from J; junction bases left unmatched: 6. CDR3: CASTHRDRGTGELFF. The CDR3 DNA follows: TGTGCCAGTACTCACCGGGACAGGGGGACCGGGGAGCTGTTTTTT.

V is TRBV11-2 and J is TRBJ1-2; 7 bases are shared with TRBD1. The junction had 0 bases not matched to a gene; V was cut back by 1 base and J by 4 bases. CDR3 length: 13 amino acids. Germline CDR1 is SGHAT and CDR2 is FQNNGV. For the CDR3, the DNA is TGTGCCAGCAGCTTAGGGGACAGCTATGGCTACACCTTC. This gives the protein CASSLGDSYGYTF.

The rearrangement uses TRBV10-3 and TRBJ2-7; D possibly corresponds to TRBD1 (6 bases). CDR1 ENHRY and CDR2 SYGVKD come from the germline V gene. CDR3 length equals 14 residues. Trimming took off 0 bases at V and 5 bases at J, with 11 bases between the two ends. The CDR3 reads CAISESLGAHEQYF. CDR3 coding DNA: TGTGCCATCAGTGAGTCTCTGGGGGCCCACGAGCAGTACTTC.

This chain connects TRBV7-2 to TRBJ1-2; a weak D match, TRBD1 (5 bases). Germline V gene sequence: CDR1 SGHTA, CDR2 FQGNSA. The CDR3 contains 14 residues. The ends were cut back, 5 bases at V and 4 bases at J, with 14 bases in the middle. The CDR3 protein is CASSPDGRVYGYTF. In nucleotides, the CDR3 is TGTGCCAGCAGCCCTGACGGCAGGGTCTATGGCTACACCTTC.

The chain is built from TRBV5-4 and TRBJ1-4, with D perhaps TRBD1 (6 bases). This CDR3 has 15 residues. V lost 6 bases and J lost 8, with 20 bases in between. Germline values: CDR1 SGHNT, CDR2 YYREEE (reference sequence). The CDR3 sequence is CASKIGGGGVEKLFF. The CDR3 nucleotides read TGTGCCAGCAAAATTGGGGGCGGGGGAGTAGAAAAACTGTTTTTT. Drawing the rest from reference TRBV5-4 and TRBJ1-4, the complete variable domain is ETGVTQSPTHLIKTRGQQVTLRCSSQSGHNTVSWYQQALGQGPQFIFQYYREEENGRGNFPPRFSGLQFPNYSSELNVNALELDDSALYLCASKIGGGGVEKLFFGSGTQLSVL.